This T cell receptor (beta chain) was sequenced for a study of T cell changes during pregnancy in multiple sclerosis. Produced via immunoSEQ multiplex PCR; TCRdb's table is partial and in-frame only. The repertoire holds about 110,000 clones, with under 95% as singletons. The CDR3 loop spans 13 amino acids. CDR1 LNHDA and CDR2 SQIVND come from the germline V gene (reference sequence). Trimming cost V 6 bases and J 2 bases, with 11 bases left between them. The rearrangement uses TRBV19 and TRBJ2-7, with D possibly TRBD2 on 5 matching bases. The specimen comprised peripheral blood, sampled in the third trimester of pregnancy. The TCR originated in a female donor in good health, enrolled as a control in a pregnancy study. In nucleotides, the CDR3 is TGTGCCAGTAGCACCGGGGTGACCTACGAGCAGTACTTC. It is translated as CASSTGVTYEQYF.